Following are 27 T cell receptor beta chains from one sample sequenced in a study of control samples from healthy donors and cancer patients (dated by TCRdb to the early 2020s). The method was the immunoSEQ multiplex PCR assay. Not all clones reach the TCRdb copy of this immuneACCESS table, which keeps in-frame sequences only. Checked studies attribute under half of the gap to unresolved V genes and leave the rest unexplained. This sample comprises about 61,000 clones, 90% of them detected only once. The leading ten clones occupy around 6% of the sample. Sequences were obtained from PBMCs. These receptors came from a man aged 60-69 years with colorectal cancer.

The chain combines TRBV21-1 with TRBJ2-5; the DNA was not used to check the table's D call, TRBD1. The J call may be wrong; the DNA end is better matched by TRBJ2-7. TRBV21-1 is recorded as a pseudogene. This CDR3 has 15 residues. DNA of the CDR3: TGTGCCAGCAGCACGACAGGGGGCTTTTTTTACGAGCAGTACTTC. Its protein is CASSTTGGFFYEQYF.

The chain is built from TRBV24-1 and TRBJ2-3; D unresolved. Trimming pared 6 bases from V and 2 bases from J, leaving 5 bases between. The CDR3 sequence is 12 residues long. Germline CDR1 KGHDR, CDR2 SFDVKD. CDR3 sequence: CATSTYTDTQYF. The CDR3 DNA is TGTGCCACCAGTACCTACACAGATACGCAGTATTTT.

The chain recombines TRBV5-5 with TRBJ1-4; D not certain. The CDR3 sequence is 14 residues long. Between the trimmed V and J ends, which lost 4 bases and 0 bases, there was a span of 7 bases. Germline CDR1 reads SGHKS; CDR2 reads YYEKEE (reference sequence). The CDR3 nucleotides are TGTGCCAGCAGCCGCTACACAACTAATGAAAAACTGTTTTTT. It is translated as CASSRYTTNEKLFF.

The chain uses TRBV6-2 or TRBV6-3 and TRBJ1-2; D might be TRBD1 (6 bases). The CDR3 extends over 14 amino acids. V lost 2 bases to trimming and J lost 6 bases, with 13 bases between them. Germline V gene data show CDR1 as MNHEY and CDR2 as SVGEGT. The CDR3 DNA follows: TGTGCCAGCAGTTACCTGGCAGGGGCGGATGGCTACACCTTC. It translates to CASSYLAGADGYTF.

This clone was picked up a small number of times. This chain uses TRBV5-8 with TRBJ1-1; no firm D call. From germline, CDR1 is SGHTS and CDR2 YDEGEE. The germline V and J ends were trimmed by 0 bases and 8 bases, with 5 bases remaining between them. CDR3 length: 11 amino acids. The DNA of the CDR3 is TGTGCCAGCAGCTTGGAGGTAGAAGCTTTCTTT. As protein: CASSLEVEAFF. Supplemented by reference TRBV5-8 and TRBJ1-1, the full variable domain reads EAGVTQSPTHLIKTRGQQATLRCSPISGHTSVYWYQQALGLGLQFLLWYDEGEERNRGNFPPRFSGRQFPNYSSELNVNALELEDSALYLCASSLEVEAFFGQGTRLTVV.

V and J are TRBV5-4 and TRBJ1-2, with D perhaps matching TRBD1 (6 bases). The V gene lost 2 bases and the J gene lost 6 bases, with 11 bases spanning the gap. This CDR3 has 13 residues. Germline V lookup: CDR1 SGHNT, CDR2 YYREEE (reference sequence). In DNA, the CDR3 is TGTGCCAGCAGCTTAAACAGGGAGGATGGCTACACCTTC. It translates to CASSLNREDGYTF.

V is TRBV2 and J is TRBJ1-2; D not certain. CDR3 length equals 13 residues. The germline CDR1 and CDR2 sequences are SNHLY and FYNNEI. V lost 7 bases to trimming and J lost 0 bases, with 9 bases between them. This CDR3 is CASMPWTNYGYTF. CDR3 sequence (DNA): TGTGCCAGCATGCCCTGGACTAACTATGGCTACACCTTC.

The chain links TRBV4-1 to TRBJ2-5, with a weak D call TRBD2 (5 bases). Germline loops: CDR1 MGHRA, CDR2 YSYEKL. Trimming took off 0 bases at V and 5 bases at J, with 16 bases between the two ends. The CDR3 covers 16 residues. Written as DNA, the CDR3 is TGCGCCAGCAGCCAAGAACGTACTACGGGGTGGGAGACCCAGTACTTC. This gives the protein CASSQERTTGWETQYF.

In this sample, this clone turned up once. The chain couples TRBV28 to TRBJ1-3; D is uncertain. The CDR3 contains 15 residues. Trimming removed 6 bases from V and 4 bases from J, with 16 bases in between. In germline, CDR1 is MDHEN, CDR2 SYDVKM. CDR3 bases: TGTGCCAGCAGCCAACGGACCTTGGGGGGAAACACCATATATTTT. Amino acid sequence: CASSQRTLGGNTIYF.

V is TRBV11-2 and J is TRBJ1-6; possibly TRBD1 for D (5 bases). CDR1 and CDR2 from the germline V gene are SGHAT and FQNNGV. The CDR3 has 15 residues. V lost 0 bases and J 7 bases, leaving 10 bases between the germline ends. The CDR3 coding sequence is TGTGCCAGCAGCTTAGATCCGGGGGGGAATTCACCCCTCCACTTT. This gives the protein CASSLDPGGNSPLHF.

This clone appeared once. The chain couples TRBV5-6 to TRBJ2-2; no clear D gene. V was pared by 1 base and J by 3 bases, with 10 bases between. CDR1 is SGHDT, CDR2 YYEEEE, per germline. This CDR3 spans 15 amino acids. The DNA of the CDR3 is TGTGCCAGCAGCTTGTGGGCAGACTACACCGGGGAGCTGTTTTTT. Translation gives CASSLWADYTGELFF.

V is TRBV7-9 and J is TRBJ1-2, with 7 bases that match TRBD1. The CDR3 spans 14 residues. CDR1 is SEHNR, CDR2 FQNEAQ, per germline (reference sequence). With 10 bases clipped from V and 4 bases from J, the junction kept 12 bases outside the gene matches. The CDR3 loop is CATTGTVISYGYTF. The CDR3 DNA is TGTGCCACGACCGGGACAGTCATTTCCTATGGCTACACCTTC. The full variable domain, rest sourced from reference TRBV7-9 and TRBJ1-2, is DTGVSQNPRHKITKRGQNVTFRCDPISEHNRLYWYRQTLGQGPEFLTYFQNEAQLEKSRLLSDRFSAERPKGSFSTLEIQRTEQGDSAMYLCATTGTVISYGYTFGSGTRLTVV.

There are a few counts of this clone. The chain recombines TRBV5-4 with TRBJ1-6; D gene ambiguous. Germline V gene lookup returns CDR1 SGHNT and CDR2 YYREEE (reference sequence). The CDR3 totals 13 residues. The ends were cut back, 0 bases at V and 6 bases at J, with 4 bases in the middle. CDR3 bases: TGTGCCAGCAGCTTGGGGCCTAATTCACCCCTCCACTTT. It encodes CASSLGPNSPLHF.

This clone was picked up one time. This rearrangement joins TRBV3-1 (or the pseudogene TRBV3-2) to TRBJ2-3, with a weak D call TRBD1 (5 bases). Germline lookup yields CDR1 LGHDT and CDR2 YNNKEL (reference sequence). CDR3 length: 12 residues. Trimming stripped 0 bases from V and 12 bases from J, with 10 bases between. The CDR3 coding sequence is TGTGCCAGCAGCCAAGAAGGGGCAGTTCAGTATTTT. Encoded protein: CASSQEGAVQYF.

This chain uses TRBV3-1 (or the pseudogene TRBV3-2) with TRBJ2-1, with TRBD2 identical over 10 bases. The ends lost 0 bases at V and 7 bases at J; junction bases unmatched: 6. CDR1 is LGHDT, CDR2 YNNKEL, per germline (reference sequence). This CDR3 spans 16 amino acids. CDR3 protein: CASSQDPASGGNEQFF. For the CDR3, the DNA is TGTGCCAGCAGCCAAGATCCGGCTAGCGGGGGTAATGAGCAGTTCTTC.

V and J are TRBV6-5 and TRBJ2-3; 8 bases match TRBD2. The CDR3 extends over 14 amino acids. Germline values: CDR1 MNHEY, CDR2 SVGAGI. The junction had 2 bases not matched to a gene; V was cut back by 1 base and J by 5 bases. CDR3 nucleotide sequence: TGTGCCAGCAGTTACTTGACTAGCGAAGATACGCAGTATTTT. Its protein product is CASSYLTSEDTQYF.

The chain employs TRBV12-3 or TRBV12-4 and TRBJ1-1; D gene uncertain. The CDR3 consists of 13 residues. The V end was cut by 4 bases, the J end by 0 bases, with 6 bases between. The chain's CDR3 is CASSSAMNTEAFF. The CDR3 DNA reads TGTGCCAGCAGTTCCGCCATGAACACTGAAGCTTTCTTT.

V is TRBV30 and J is TRBJ1-2, with a weak D call TRBD1 (5 bases). The V gene's germline CDR1 is GTSNPN and CDR2 SVGIG (reference sequence). The CDR3 is 12 amino acids. V lost 5 bases to trimming and J lost 6 bases, with 13 bases between them. The CDR3 region is CAWGAGRNGYTF. CDR3 bases: TGTGCCTGGGGGGCAGGGAGGAATGGCTACACCTTC.

In its sample, this clone was seen once. The chain employs TRBV19 and TRBJ1-1, with D perhaps TRBD1 (5 bases). Germline V gene lookup returns CDR1 LNHDA and CDR2 SQIVND (reference sequence). Trimming removed 8 bases at V and 3 bases at J, with 19 bases between. The CDR3 totals 15 residues. The CDR3 sequence: CASGLGIGGDTEAFF. The DNA for the CDR3 is TGTGCCAGTGGACTCGGGATCGGAGGGGACACTGAAGCTTTCTTT.

The chain combines TRBV6-6 with TRBJ2-3; no firm D call. The germline gives CDR1 MNHNY, CDR2 SVGAGI (reference sequence). V was cut by 2 bases and J by 6 bases, with 18 bases left in between. The CDR3 length is 16 residues. DNA for the CDR3: TGTGCCAGCAGTTACCTCGGCGACCAGCCCTCCGATACGCAGTATTTT. Protein: CASSYLGDQPSDTQYF.

There are a few counts of this clone. The chain has TRBV6-4 and TRBJ2-3, with 9 bases lining up with TRBD1. CDR3 size: 18 residues. Germline CDR1 and CDR2: MRHNA and SNTAGT. The V and J ends lost 3 bases and 2 bases, in that order; junction bases with no gene match: 12. The CDR3 is CASSEYGTGTGNTDTQYF. In DNA form, the CDR3 reads TGTGCCAGCAGTGAGTATGGAACCGGGACAGGGAACACAGATACGCAGTATTTT.

The genes are TRBV10-3 and TRBJ1-5; D is undetermined. The V gene lost 8 bases and the J gene lost 5 bases, with 13 bases spanning the gap. This CDR3 comprises 13 residues. Per germline, CDR1 ENHRY and CDR2 SYGVKD. The DNA of the CDR3 is TGTGCCATCGGTAAACAATTAGATCAGCCCCAGCATTTT. Protein product: CAIGKQLDQPQHF.

V gene TRBV5-1 combines with J gene TRBJ1-1, with TRBD1 identical over 9 bases. CDR1 and CDR2 from the germline V gene are SGHRS and YFSETQ. V lost 2 bases and J lost 4; bases outside the gene matches: 9. The CDR3 is made up of 16 amino acids. The chain's CDR3 is CASSFRTGDIITEAFF. Written as DNA, the CDR3 is TGCGCCAGCAGCTTCCGGACAGGGGATATTATCACTGAAGCTTTCTTT.

The J gene is TRBJ1-4, the V gene TRBV6-6; no firm D call. Germline loops: CDR1 MNHNY, CDR2 SVGAGI (reference sequence). The CDR3 extends over 15 amino acids. The CDR3 region is CAVGSRQATNEKLFF. In DNA, the CDR3 is TGTGCAGTCGGGAGCCGGCAAGCAACTAATGAAAAACTGTTTTTT.

In this sample, this clone turned up once. The V and J genes are TRBV7-6 and TRBJ2-2; D remains unclear. The CDR3 runs to 16 residues. The ends were cut back, 1 base at V and 0 bases at J, with 9 bases in the middle. CDR1 and CDR2 from the germline V gene are SGHVS and FNYEAQ. Here the CDR3 DNA reads TGTGCCAGCAGCTTAGGGGCGGTAACGAACACCGGGGAGCTGTTTTTT. Translation gives CASSLGAVTNTGELFF.

The V call is TRBV5-6, the J call TRBJ1-3; a weak D match, TRBD1 (5 bases). Looked up from germline, CDR1 is SGHDT and CDR2 is YYEEEE. Trimming took 0 bases from V and 4 from J, leaving 11 bases between them. The CDR3 sequence is 15 residues long. The CDR3 nucleotides are TGTGCCAGCAGCTTGGGAGGGGAGCGCGGAAACACCATATATTTT. It codes for CASSLGGERGNTIYF.

The chain links TRBV5-4 to TRBJ2-3; possibly TRBD1 for D (6 bases). The V end was cut by 2 bases, the J end by 6 bases, with 19 bases between. Germline V gene sequence: CDR1 SGHNT, CDR2 YYREEE (reference sequence). The CDR3 loop spans 16 amino acids. Here the CDR3 reads CASSFLPGAKLDTQYF. The CDR3 coding sequence is TGTGCCAGCAGCTTCCTACCAGGGGCAAAACTGGATACGCAGTATTTT.